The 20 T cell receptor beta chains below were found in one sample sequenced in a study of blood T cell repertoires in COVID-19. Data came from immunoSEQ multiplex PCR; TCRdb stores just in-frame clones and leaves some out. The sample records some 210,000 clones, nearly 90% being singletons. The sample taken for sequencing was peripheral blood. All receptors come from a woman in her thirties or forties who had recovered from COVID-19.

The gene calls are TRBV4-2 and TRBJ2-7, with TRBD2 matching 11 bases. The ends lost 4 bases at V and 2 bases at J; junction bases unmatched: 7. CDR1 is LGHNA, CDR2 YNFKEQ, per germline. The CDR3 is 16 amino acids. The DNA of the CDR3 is TGTGCCAGCAGCCCGACCGGGACTAGCGGCGCCTACGAGCAGTACTTC. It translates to CASSPTGTSGAYEQYF.

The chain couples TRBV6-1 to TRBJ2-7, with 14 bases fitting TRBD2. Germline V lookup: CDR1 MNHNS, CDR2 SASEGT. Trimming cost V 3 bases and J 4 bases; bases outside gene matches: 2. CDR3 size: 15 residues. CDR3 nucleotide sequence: TGTGCCAGCAGTGAGGGACTAGCGGGAGTTTACGAGCAGTACTTC. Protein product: CASSEGLAGVYEQYF.

The chain's CDR3 is CAISDGTAKQETQYF. In DNA form, the CDR3 reads TGTGCCATCAGTGACGGGACAGCGAAACAAGAGACCCAGTACTTC. The chain is built from TRBV10-3 and TRBJ2-5, with 7 bases lining up with TRBD1. This CDR3 has 15 residues. Trimming cost V 3 bases and J 2 bases; bases outside gene matches: 6. CDR1 and CDR2 from the germline V gene are ENHRY and SYGVKD.

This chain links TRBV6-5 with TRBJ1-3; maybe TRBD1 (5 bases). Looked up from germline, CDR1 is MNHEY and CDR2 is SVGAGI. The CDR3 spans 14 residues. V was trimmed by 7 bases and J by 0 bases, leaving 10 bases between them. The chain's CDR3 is CASNDRSSGNTIYF. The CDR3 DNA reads TGTGCCAGCAACGACAGAAGCTCTGGAAACACCATATATTTT.

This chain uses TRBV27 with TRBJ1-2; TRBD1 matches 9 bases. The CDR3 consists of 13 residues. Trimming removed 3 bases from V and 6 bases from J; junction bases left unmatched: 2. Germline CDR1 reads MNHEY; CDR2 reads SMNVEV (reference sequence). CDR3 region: CASSFWTGDGYTF. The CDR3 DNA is TGTGCCAGCAGTTTCTGGACAGGGGATGGCTACACCTTC.

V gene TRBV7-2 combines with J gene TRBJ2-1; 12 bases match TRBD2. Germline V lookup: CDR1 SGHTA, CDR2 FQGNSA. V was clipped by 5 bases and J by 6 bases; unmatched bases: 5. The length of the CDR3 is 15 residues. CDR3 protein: CASSETSGGSNEQFF. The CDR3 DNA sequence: TGTGCCAGCAGCGAGACTAGCGGGGGTAGCAATGAGCAGTTCTTC.

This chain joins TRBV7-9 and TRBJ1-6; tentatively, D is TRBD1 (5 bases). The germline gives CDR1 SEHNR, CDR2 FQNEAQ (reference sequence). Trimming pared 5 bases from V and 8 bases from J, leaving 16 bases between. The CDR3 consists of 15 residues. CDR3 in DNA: TGTGCCAGCAGCCCAACGTCAGCGGGGGATTCACCCCTCCACTTT. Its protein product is CASSPTSAGDSPLHF.

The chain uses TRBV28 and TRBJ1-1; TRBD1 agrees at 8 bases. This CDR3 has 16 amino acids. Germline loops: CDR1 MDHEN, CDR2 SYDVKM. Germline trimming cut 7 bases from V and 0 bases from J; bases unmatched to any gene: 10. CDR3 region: CASTKNRGYMNTEAFF. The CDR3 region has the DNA TGTGCCAGCACCAAGAACAGGGGGTACATGAACACTGAAGCTTTCTTT.

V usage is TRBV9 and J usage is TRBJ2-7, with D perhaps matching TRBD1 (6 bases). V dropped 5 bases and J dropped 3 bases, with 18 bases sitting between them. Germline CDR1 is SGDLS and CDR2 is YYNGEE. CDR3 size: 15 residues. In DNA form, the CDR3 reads TGTGCCAGCAGACCCTCGTGGACAGTCAGCTACGAGCAGTACTTC. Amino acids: CASRPSWTVSYEQYF.

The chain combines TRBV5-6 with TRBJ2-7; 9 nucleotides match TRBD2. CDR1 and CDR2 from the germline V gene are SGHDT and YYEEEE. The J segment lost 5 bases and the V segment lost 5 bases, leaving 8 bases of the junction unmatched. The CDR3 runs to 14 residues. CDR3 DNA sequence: TGTGCCAGCAGTGGGGCGGGAGGGCCACACGAGCAGTACTTC. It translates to CASSGAGGPHEQYF.

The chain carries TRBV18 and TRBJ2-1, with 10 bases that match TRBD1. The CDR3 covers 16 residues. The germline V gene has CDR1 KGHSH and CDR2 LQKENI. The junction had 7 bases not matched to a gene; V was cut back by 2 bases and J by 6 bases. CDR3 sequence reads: CASSPGQGTGVNEQFF. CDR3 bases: TGTGCCAGCTCACCAGGGCAAGGGACAGGGGTCAATGAGCAGTTCTTC.

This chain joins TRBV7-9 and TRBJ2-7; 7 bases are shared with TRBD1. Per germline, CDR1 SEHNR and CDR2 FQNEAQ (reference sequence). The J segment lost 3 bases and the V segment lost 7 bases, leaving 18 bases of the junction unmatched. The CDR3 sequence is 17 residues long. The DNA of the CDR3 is TGTGCCAGCAACGACCACCCTACAGGGGCGTCGGACTACGAGCAGTACTTC. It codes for CASNDHPTGASDYEQYF.

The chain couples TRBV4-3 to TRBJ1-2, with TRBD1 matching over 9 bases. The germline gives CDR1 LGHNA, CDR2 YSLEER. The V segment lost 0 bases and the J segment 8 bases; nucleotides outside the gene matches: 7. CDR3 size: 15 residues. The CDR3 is CASSQEYSDRGGYTF. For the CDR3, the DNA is TGCGCCAGCAGCCAAGAATACTCGGACAGGGGCGGCTACACCTTC.

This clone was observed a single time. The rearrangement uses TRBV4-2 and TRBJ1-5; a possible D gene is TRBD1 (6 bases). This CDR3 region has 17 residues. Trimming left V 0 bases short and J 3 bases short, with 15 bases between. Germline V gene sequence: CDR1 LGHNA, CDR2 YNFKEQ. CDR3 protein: CASSQDLGGAPNQPQHF. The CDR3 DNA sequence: TGTGCCAGCAGCCAAGATCTCGGGGGGGCGCCCAATCAGCCCCAGCATTTT.

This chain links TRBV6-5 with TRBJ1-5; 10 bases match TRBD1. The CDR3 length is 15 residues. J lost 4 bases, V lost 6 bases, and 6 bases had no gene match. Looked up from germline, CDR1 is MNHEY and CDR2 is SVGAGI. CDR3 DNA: TGTGCCAGCAGCCTCACGGACAGGGGGAATCAGCCCCAGCATTTT. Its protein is CASSLTDRGNQPQHF.

Written as DNA, the CDR3 is TGTGCCAGCAGTGACTCGGAGAGGGTACAAAGGGCCAATGAGCAGTTCTTC. As protein: CASSDSERVQRANEQFF. The chain links TRBV6-4 to TRBJ2-1, with D tentatively TRBD2 (5 bases). Per the germline V gene, CDR1 is MRHNA and CDR2 is SNTAGT. This CDR3 has 17 residues. V was trimmed by 0 bases and J by 6 bases, leaving 18 bases between them.

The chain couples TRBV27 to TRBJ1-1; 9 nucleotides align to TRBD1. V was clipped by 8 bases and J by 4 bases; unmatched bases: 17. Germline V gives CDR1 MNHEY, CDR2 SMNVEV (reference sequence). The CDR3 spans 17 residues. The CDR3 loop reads CASGGQQGAREGTEAFF. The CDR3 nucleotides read TGTGCCAGCGGGGGCCAACAGGGGGCGCGGGAGGGCACTGAAGCTTTCTTT.

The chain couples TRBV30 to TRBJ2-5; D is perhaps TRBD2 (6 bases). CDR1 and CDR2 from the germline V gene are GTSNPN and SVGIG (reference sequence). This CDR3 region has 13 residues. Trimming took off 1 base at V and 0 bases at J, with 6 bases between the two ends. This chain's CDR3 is CAWSGGDQETQYF. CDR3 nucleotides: TGTGCCTGGAGTGGGGGGGACCAAGAGACCCAGTACTTC.

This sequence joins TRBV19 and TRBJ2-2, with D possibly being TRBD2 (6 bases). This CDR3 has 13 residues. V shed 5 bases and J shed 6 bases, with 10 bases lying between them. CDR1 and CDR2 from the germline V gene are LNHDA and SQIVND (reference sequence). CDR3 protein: CASSSRDSGELFF. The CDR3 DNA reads TGTGCCAGTAGTTCCCGGGACTCCGGGGAGCTGTTTTTT.

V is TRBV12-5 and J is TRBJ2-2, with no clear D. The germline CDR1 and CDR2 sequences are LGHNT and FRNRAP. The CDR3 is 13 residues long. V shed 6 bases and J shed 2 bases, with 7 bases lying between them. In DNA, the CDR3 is TGTGCTAGTGGCGCGGATAACACCGGGGAGCTGTTTTTT. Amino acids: CASGADNTGELFF.